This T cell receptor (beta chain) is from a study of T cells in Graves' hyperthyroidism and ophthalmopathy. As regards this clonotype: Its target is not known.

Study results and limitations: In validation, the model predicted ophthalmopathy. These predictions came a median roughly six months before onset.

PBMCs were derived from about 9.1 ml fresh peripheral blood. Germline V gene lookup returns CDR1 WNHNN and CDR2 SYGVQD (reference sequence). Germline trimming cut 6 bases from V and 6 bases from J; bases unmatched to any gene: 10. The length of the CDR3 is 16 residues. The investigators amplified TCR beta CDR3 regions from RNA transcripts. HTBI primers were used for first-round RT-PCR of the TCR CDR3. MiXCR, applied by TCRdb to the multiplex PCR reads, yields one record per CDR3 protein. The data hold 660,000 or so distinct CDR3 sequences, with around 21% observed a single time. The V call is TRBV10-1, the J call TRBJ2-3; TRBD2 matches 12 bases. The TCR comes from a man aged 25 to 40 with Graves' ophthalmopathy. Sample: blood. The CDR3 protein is CASSILAGGPRDTQYF. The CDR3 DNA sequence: TGCGCCAGCAGCATTCTAGCGGGAGGGCCCCGCGATACGCAGTATTTT.